These T cell receptor beta chains were read from a single sample in a study of blood T cell repertoires in COVID-19. Sequencing was performed with immunoSEQ multiplex PCR; in TCRdb, only in-frame clones are kept and a portion is missing. The sample records 260,000 or so clones, about 83% being singletons. The specimen sequenced was PBMCs or T cells enriched from blood (not recorded which). The receptor source for this set is a woman aged 40 to 50 who had been exposed to COVID-19. Each CDR3 is given with its conserved first and last residue. A D gene is named only where the DNA matches it firmly. Expanded clones are given a class, and other clones once, few, many or no size at all.

v_gene: TRBV11-2; j_gene: TRBJ1-6; d_gene: NA; abundance: NA; CDR3nt: TGTGCCAGCAGCCTAAGGGGGGAGGGATTCAATTCACCCCTCCACTTT; CDR3aa: CASSLRGEGFNSPLHF
v_gene: TRBV6-5; j_gene: TRBJ1-3; d_gene: TRBD1; abundance: NA; CDR3nt: TGTGCCAGCAATCCGGGGACAGCCTCTGGAAACACCATATATTTT; CDR3aa: CASNPGTASGNTIYF
v_gene: TRBV6-4; j_gene: TRBJ1-1; d_gene: NA; abundance: NA; CDR3nt: TGTGCCAGCAGTGACTCGAGAGAGAACACTGAAGCTTTCTTT; CDR3aa: CASSDSRENTEAFF
v_gene: TRBV9; j_gene: TRBJ1-6; d_gene: NA; abundance: NA; CDR3nt: TGTGCCAGCAGCGCTCCAAGGGGGAGCTCCTATAATTCACCCCTCCACTTT; CDR3aa: CASSAPRGSSYNSPLHF
v_gene: TRBV5-1; j_gene: TRBJ1-1; d_gene: TRBD1; abundance: NA; CDR3nt: TGCGCCAGCAGCTTGGCGCGGAGGGGGCTAGGGGACACTGAAGCTTTCTTT; CDR3aa: CASSLARRGLGDTEAFF
v_gene: TRBV19; j_gene: TRBJ1-1; d_gene: NA; abundance: NA; CDR3nt: TGTGCCAGTAGTATAGCGCGGGTCAGCACTGAAGCTTTCTTT; CDR3aa: CASSIARVSTEAFF
v_gene: TRBV3-1/TRBV3-2; j_gene: TRBJ1-1; d_gene: NA; abundance: once; CDR3nt: TGTGCCAGCAGCCAAGATGAGGGGGACACTGAAGCTTTCTTT; CDR3aa: CASSQDEGDTEAFF
v_gene: TRBV9; j_gene: TRBJ2-7; d_gene: NA; abundance: NA; CDR3nt: TGTGCCAGCAGCGCAGACAGCCGCCCCTCCTACGAGCAGTACTTC; CDR3aa: CASSADSRPSYEQYF
v_gene: TRBV30; j_gene: TRBJ1-1; d_gene: TRBD1; abundance: NA; CDR3nt: TGTGCCTGGAGTGCCACCCCCGCAGGGGGCACTGAAGCTTTCTTT; CDR3aa: CAWSATPAGGTEAFF
v_gene: TRBV5-5; j_gene: TRBJ2-7; d_gene: TRBD1; abundance: NA; CDR3nt: TGTGCCAGCAGCTCCGGGACAGGCACCTACGAGCAGTACTTC; CDR3aa: CASSSGTGTYEQYF
v_gene: TRBV7-9; j_gene: TRBJ1-1; d_gene: NA; abundance: NA; CDR3nt: TGTGCCAGCAGCTTAGTTCTCATCCAGGGCGCTCCTATGAACACTGAAGCTTTCTTT; CDR3aa: CASSLVLIQGAPMNTEAFF
v_gene: TRBV10-3; j_gene: TRBJ1-2; d_gene: TRBD1; abundance: NA; CDR3nt: TGTGCCATCAGCGATGGGACAGAGGTTCCCTATGGCTACACCTTC; CDR3aa: CAISDGTEVPYGYTF
v_gene: TRBV9; j_gene: TRBJ2-7; d_gene: TRBD2; abundance: NA; CDR3nt: TGTGCCAGCAGCACCGGGTGGGGGGGAGCGTCTTATGAGCAGTACTTC; CDR3aa: CASSTGWGGASYEQYF
v_gene: TRBV19; j_gene: TRBJ1-5; d_gene: NA; abundance: NA; CDR3nt: TGTGCCAGTAGTATAGCGAGGCGAGACCAGCCCCAGCATTTT; CDR3aa: CASSIARRDQPQHF
v_gene: TRBV6-5; j_gene: TRBJ2-7; d_gene: TRBD1; abundance: NA; CDR3nt: TGTGCCAGCAGTTTCGACAGGGCAAGAAACGAGCAGTACTTC; CDR3aa: CASSFDRARNEQYF
v_gene: TRBV19; j_gene: TRBJ1-2; d_gene: NA; abundance: NA; CDR3nt: TGTGCCAGTAGGCCAACAGGGAAATATGGCTACACCTTC; CDR3aa: CASRPTGKYGYTF
v_gene: TRBV28; j_gene: TRBJ2-7; d_gene: NA; abundance: NA; CDR3nt: TGTGCCAGCATGAGGAGGGCAAGGGGCTCCTACGAGCAGTACTTC; CDR3aa: CASMRRARGSYEQYF
v_gene: TRBV19; j_gene: TRBJ2-1; d_gene: TRBD2; abundance: many; CDR3nt: TGTGCCAGTAGTCCTAGCGGGCTAGCGGGGGACAATGAGCAGTTCTTC; CDR3aa: CASSPSGLAGDNEQFF